The following is a TCR beta chain sequence with its context. Its antigen remains unidentified. This entry is derived from a study of cytomegalovirus exposure and HLA in healthy donors. Study observations and caveats: Some TCR beta chains (more than 150 of them) were listed as cytomegalovirus-associated. In a later analysis, V- and J-gene trimming of beta chains associated with a DCLRE1C missense variant, replicated independently.

V was clipped by 0 bases and J by 4 bases, with 9 bases between them. Germline values: CDR1 PRHDT, CDR2 FYEKMQ (reference sequence). The CDR3 totals 14 residues. The PCR was carried out with 60 Vbeta primers and 13 Jbeta primers. Measured with immunoSEQ multiplex PCR; TCRdb has only the in-frame clones, and not every one. The sample shows about 150,000 clones, less than 80% of them seen only once. This TCR came from a man aged 50 to 59 in good health and CMV-seropositive. J is TRBJ1-1 and V is TRBV13; no clear D. The sample taken for sequencing was PBMCs. CDR3 loop: CASSLGRLGTEAFF. The CDR3 DNA reads TGTGCCAGCAGCTTAGGCCGACTTGGCACTGAAGCTTTCTTT.